The present TCR beta chain was sequenced within a study of siplizumab effects on memory and regulatory T cells. This clone was seen a single time. Germline-derived CDR1 and CDR2 are SGHRS and YFSETQ. The V gene lost 1 base and the J gene lost 1 base, with 7 bases spanning the gap. There are 14 residues in the CDR3. Roughly 100,000 TCR templates underwent assay in every sample. Produced via immunoSEQ multiplex PCR; TCRdb's table is partial and in-frame only. The sample carries about 110,000 clones, roughly 91% recorded once. The chain employs TRBV5-1 and TRBJ2-3; perhaps TRBD1 as D (6 bases). The TCR comes from a human donor in good health. The sample consisted of CD4+ T cells sorted from blood. CDR3 region: CASSLSGGTDTQYF. CDR3 in DNA: TGCGCCAGCAGCTTGTCAGGGGGCACAGATACGCAGTATTTT.